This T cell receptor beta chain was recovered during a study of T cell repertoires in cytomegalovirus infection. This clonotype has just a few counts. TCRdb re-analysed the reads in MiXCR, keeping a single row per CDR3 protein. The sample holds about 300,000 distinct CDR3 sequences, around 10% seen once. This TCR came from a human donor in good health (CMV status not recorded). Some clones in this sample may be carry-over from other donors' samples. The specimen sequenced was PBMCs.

CDR3 nucleotides: TGTGCCAGCAGTCGAAGGGAGCCCATGAACACTGAAGCTTTCTTT. Amino acid sequence: CASSRREPMNTEAFF. The chain uses TRBV6-2 or TRBV6-3 and TRBJ1-1; D is unclear. Between the trimmed V and J ends, which lost 5 bases and 0 bases, there was a span of 13 bases. The CDR3 consists of 15 residues. Per germline, CDR1 MNHEY and CDR2 SVGEGT.